This note documents a single T cell receptor (beta chain) sequence. Its antigen is currently unknown. CDR3 length equals 18 residues. V shed 3 bases, J shed 8 bases, and the junction held 11 bases outside the gene matches. The germline V gene encodes CDR1 LGHNA and CDR2 YSLEER. Libraries were prepared by immunoSEQ multiplex PCR; TCRdb keeps only in-frame clonotypes and omits some of them. The table lists about 270,000 clones, about 94% of them singletons, with roughly 0.5% in the top ten. This specimen belongs to a study of T cell responses to AZD1222 COVID-19 vaccine. Points from the study as a whole: Possibly, clonal diversity was underestimated; donors were largely white British and included more females. Baseline antibody screening turned up just six seropositive AZD1222 recipients. With dominance at 160-218 and 743-854, vaccine-associated CD4 TCRs spanned spike.

It was second doses at about 4 or about 12 weeks that were pooled. This TCR came from an adult who received the AZD1222 COVID-19 vaccine. Here the sequenced sample was peripheral blood, taken 28 days after the second AZD1222 dose. The V and J genes are TRBV4-3 and TRBJ2-1; 15 bases align to TRBD2. CDR3 residues: CASSHVSGLAGGLYEQFF. Here the CDR3 DNA reads TGCGCCAGCAGCCACGTTTCGGGACTAGCGGGAGGATTATATGAGCAGTTCTTC.